This record concerns one TCR beta chain sequence. Its antigen remains unknown. The sample is drawn from a study of CD8 T cells in ankylosing spondylitis. Study-wide results and caveats: Characteristic of ankylosing spondylitis blood, it appeared, was a TCR beta motif comprising roughly eight highly homologous variants. Disease-linked clones reportedly concentrated significantly in matched ankylosing spondylitis synovial fluid. Certain motif variants had earlier appeared in reactive arthritis synovial fluid and blood.

It was by quantitative 5'-RACE with molecular barcodes that TCR beta libraries were made. TCRdb recomputed calls from the 5' RACE reads with MiXCR, one row per CDR3 protein. The sample comprises about 540,000 distinct CDR3 sequences, about 13% of which are singletons, and approximately 7% rests with the top ten. With 6 bases removed from V and 2 bases from J, the gap between germline ends came to 13 bases. The CDR3 covers 14 residues. The chain employs TRBV12-3 or TRBV12-4 and TRBJ1-1, with a weak D call TRBD1 (5 bases). This clonotype was sampled from a male donor with ankylosing spondylitis. Specimen: blood, either unsorted or a sorted T cell fraction (not recorded which). This CDR3 reads CASRAPGGNTEAFF. CDR3 nucleotide sequence: TGTGCCAGCAGAGCCCCGGGGGGAAACACTGAAGCTTTCTTT.